The 2 T cell receptor beta chains below come from one sample, sequenced in a study of T cells expressing NK-cell markers. TCRdb re-called the 5' RACE reads and shows each CDR3 protein once, DNA omitted. The table lists some 4,700 distinct CDR3 sequences. Sequences were obtained from blood T cells: a sorted CD56 or NKG2C T cell subset, CD4+ or CD8+ T cells, or bulk PBMC T cells (not recorded which). The receptor source for this set is a man younger than 30 in good health.

This clonotype is called medium-sized based on its frequency. CDR3 loop: CSARGAGSDTEAFF. This chain links TRBV20-1 with TRBJ1-1; TCRdb's assignment of TRBD1 cannot be checked, as there is no DNA. From germline, CDR1 is DFQATT and CDR2 SNEGSKA (reference sequence). CDR3 size: 14 residues.

By frequency, this clonotype registers medium-sized. V gene TRBV5-1 combines with J gene TRBJ1-1. Germline lookup yields CDR1 SGHRS and CDR2 YFSETQ. The CDR3 is 14 amino acids. The CDR3 loop is CASSLGGKNTEAFF.